This TCR beta chain was obtained from a study of blood T cell repertoires in COVID-19. Study in general: COVID-19 samples, acute and convalescent, were from the United States, Italy and Spain. Nucleic acid was either cDNA or gDNA, and it came from T cells, B-cell-depleted T cells, or PBMCs.

Authors' processing steps: How many nucleated cells were present was estimated from reference gene primer amplification. The protocol was immunoSEQ multiplex PCR, while the TCRdb copy is restricted to in-frame clones and leaves out a portion. Clone size and V and J calls were adopted from that table, with D and trimming inferred from the DNA. Of fewer than 80,000 clones listed, just over 85% are singletons. Germline assignment: CDR1 GTSNPN and CDR2 SVGIG (reference sequence). The ends were cut back, 3 bases at V and 4 bases at J, with 15 bases in the middle. This CDR3 is built from 14 residues. This sequence originates from a young man with acute or convalescent COVID-19. The gene calls are TRBV30 and TRBJ1-2; possible D gene TRBD1, 5 bases. Input material: peripheral blood. The chain's CDR3 is CAWREQDTRYGYTF. In DNA form, the CDR3 reads TGTGCCTGGAGGGAACAGGATACCCGCTATGGCTACACCTTC.